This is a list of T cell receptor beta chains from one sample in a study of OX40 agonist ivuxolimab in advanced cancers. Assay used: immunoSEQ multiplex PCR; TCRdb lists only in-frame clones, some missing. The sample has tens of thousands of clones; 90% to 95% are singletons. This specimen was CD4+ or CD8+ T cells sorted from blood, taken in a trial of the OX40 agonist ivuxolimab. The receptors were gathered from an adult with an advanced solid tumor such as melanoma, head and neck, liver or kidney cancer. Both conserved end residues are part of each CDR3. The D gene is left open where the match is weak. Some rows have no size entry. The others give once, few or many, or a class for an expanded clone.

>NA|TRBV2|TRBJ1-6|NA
CASRLIQQVPLHF
TGTGCCAGCAGGCTCATCCAACAGGTTCCCCTCCACTTT
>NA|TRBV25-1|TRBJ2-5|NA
CASSEVSTRVGQQETQYF
TGTGCCAGCAGTGAAGTCTCGACCCGAGTCGGACAACAAGAGACCCAGTACTTC
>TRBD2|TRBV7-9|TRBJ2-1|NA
CASSSLAGVPYNEQFF
TGTGCCAGCAGCTCATTAGCGGGAGTCCCCTACAATGAGCAGTTCTTC
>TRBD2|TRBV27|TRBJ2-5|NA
CASSLYSSPSGEQETQYF
TGTGCCAGCAGTTTATATTCCTCGCCTAGCGGCGAACAAGAGACCCAGTACTTC
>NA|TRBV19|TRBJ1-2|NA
CASSSPGSSGGYTF
TGTGCCAGTAGTAGTCCGGGGTCGTCAGGGGGCTACACCTTC
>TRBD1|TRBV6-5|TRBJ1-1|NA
CASRTGSFAEAFF
TGTGCCAGTCGGACAGGGTCGTTCGCTGAAGCTTTCTTT
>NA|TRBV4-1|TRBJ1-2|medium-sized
CASSQGGPDSYGYTF
TGCGCCAGCAGCCAAGGAGGCCCCGATAGCTATGGCTACACCTTC
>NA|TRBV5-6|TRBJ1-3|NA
CASSRRGISGNTIYF
TGTGCCAGCAGCCGACGAGGGATCTCTGGAAACACCATATATTTT
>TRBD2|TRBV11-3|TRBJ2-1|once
CASSFASGTSGYNEQFF
TGTGCCAGCAGCTTTGCTTCCGGGACTAGCGGATACAATGAGCAGTTCTTC
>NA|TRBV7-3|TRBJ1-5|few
CASSLERNQPQHF
TGTGCCAGCAGCTTGGAGCGCAATCAGCCCCAGCATTTT
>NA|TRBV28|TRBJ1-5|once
CASSPLAPSNQPQHF
TGTGCCAGCAGTCCGTTGGCGCCTAGCAATCAGCCCCAGCATTTT
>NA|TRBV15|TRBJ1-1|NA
CATSSGVVRVAFF
TGTGCCACCAGCAGTGGGGTTGTGCGGGTAGCTTTCTTT
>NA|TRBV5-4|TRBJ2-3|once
CASSLRGSLKNTQYF
TGTGCCAGCAGCTTAAGGGGGTCACTAAAAAATACGCAGTATTTT
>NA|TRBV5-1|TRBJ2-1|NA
CASSSGLDRYNEQFF
TGCGCCAGCAGCTCGGGACTCGACCGCTACAATGAGCAGTTCTTC
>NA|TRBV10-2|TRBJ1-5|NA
CATRKGQGNQPQHF
TGCGCCACCAGAAAGGGCCAGGGAAATCAGCCCCAGCATTTT
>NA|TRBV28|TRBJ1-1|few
CASSLLGTEAFF
TGTGCCAGCAGTTTATTAGGGACTGAAGCTTTCTTT
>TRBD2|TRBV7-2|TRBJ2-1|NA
CASSPESAGGREQFF
TGTGCCAGCAGCCCGGAATCGGCGGGAGGACGAGAGCAGTTCTTC
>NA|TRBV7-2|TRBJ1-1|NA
CASSNNPYTEAFF
TGTGCCAGCAGCAATAATCCTTACACTGAAGCTTTCTTT
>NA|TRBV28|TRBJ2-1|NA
CASSFFGGQFSEQFF
TGTGCCAGCAGTTTTTTTGGGGGCCAATTCAGTGAGCAGTTCTTC
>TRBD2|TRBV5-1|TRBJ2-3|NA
CASSLEAAGFLDTQYF
TGCGCCAGCAGCTTGGAGGCAGCGGGATTTCTAGATACGCAGTATTTT
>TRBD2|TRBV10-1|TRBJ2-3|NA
CASSESTSGSPDTQYF
TGCGCCAGCAGTGAGTCGACTAGCGGGAGCCCAGATACGCAGTATTTT
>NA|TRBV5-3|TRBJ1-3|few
CARSSKSSGNTIYF
TGTGCCAGAAGCTCAAAGAGCTCTGGAAACACCATATATTTT
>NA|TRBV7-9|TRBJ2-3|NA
CASISGRRGVTDTQYF
TGTGCCAGCATCTCCGGCAGGCGGGGAGTCACAGATACGCAGTATTTT
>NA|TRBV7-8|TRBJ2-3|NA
CASSPNRVGDTQYF
TGTGCCAGCAGCCCAAACAGGGTCGGAGATACGCAGTATTTT
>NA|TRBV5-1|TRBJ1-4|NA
CASSFDFSGSEKLFF
TGCGCCAGCAGCTTCGACTTTTCGGGTAGCGAAAAACTGTTTTTT
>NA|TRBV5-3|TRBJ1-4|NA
CARSLGQGGEKLFF
TGTGCCAGAAGCTTGGGGCAGGGAGGTGAAAAACTGTTTTTT
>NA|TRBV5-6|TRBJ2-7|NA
CASSLMGREAFYEQYF
TGTGCCAGCAGCTTGATGGGCAGGGAGGCTTTCTACGAGCAGTACTTC
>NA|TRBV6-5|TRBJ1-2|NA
CASRNGGGGNYGYTF
TGTGCCAGCAGAAACGGAGGGGGTGGGAATTATGGCTACACCTTC
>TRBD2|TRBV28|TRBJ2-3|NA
CASNLAGVRTQYF
TGTGCCAGCAACCTAGCGGGGGTACGGACGCAGTATTTT
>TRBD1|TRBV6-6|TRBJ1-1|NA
CASRDRGDTEAFF
TGTGCCAGCAGGGACAGGGGAGACACTGAAGCTTTCTTT
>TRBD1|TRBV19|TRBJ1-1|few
CASKGANTEAFF
TGTGCCAGTAAGGGGGCTAACACTGAAGCTTTCTTT
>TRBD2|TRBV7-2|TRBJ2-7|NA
CASSTGTSSLSREQYF
TGTGCCAGCAGCACCGGGACTAGCTCTTTATCTCGGGAGCAGTACTTC
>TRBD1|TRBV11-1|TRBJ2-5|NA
CASSRGQIQETQYF
TGTGCCAGCAGCAGGGGACAGATCCAAGAGACCCAGTACTTC
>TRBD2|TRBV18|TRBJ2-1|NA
CASSPKLTSGFYNEQFF
TGTGCCAGCTCACCTAAGTTGACTAGCGGGTTTTACAATGAGCAGTTCTTC
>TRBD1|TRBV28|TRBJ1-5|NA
CASSSGQGLNQPQHF
TGTGCCAGCAGTTCGGGACAGGGGTTAAATCAGCCCCAGCATTTT
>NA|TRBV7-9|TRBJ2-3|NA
CASSFNTDTQYF
TGTGCCAGCAGCTTTAACACAGATACGCAGTATTTT
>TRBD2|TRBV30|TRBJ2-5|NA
CAWSPRGSGKETQYF
TGTGCCTGGAGTCCCCGGGGTAGCGGGAAAGAGACCCAGTACTTC
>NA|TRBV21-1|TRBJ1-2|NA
CASRGLTVRKDRTFNYGYTF
TGTGCCAGCAGGGGTCTCACTGTAAGAAAGGACAGGACGTTTAACTATGGCTACACCTTC
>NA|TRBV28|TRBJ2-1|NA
CASQGAGGPHEQFF
TGTGCCAGCCAGGGGGCGGGAGGGCCCCATGAGCAGTTCTTC
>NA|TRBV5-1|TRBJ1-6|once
CATRTSGAYNSPLHF
TGCGCCACCCGGACCTCCGGGGCCTATAATTCACCCCTCCACTTT
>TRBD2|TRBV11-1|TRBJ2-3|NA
CASSFGGGVDTQYF
TGTGCCAGCAGCTTCGGTGGGGGGGTAGATACGCAGTATTTT
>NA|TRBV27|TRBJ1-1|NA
CASSSKGTGGGGTEAFF
TGTGCCAGCAGTTCTAAAGGAACCGGGGGGGGAGGCACTGAAGCTTTCTTT
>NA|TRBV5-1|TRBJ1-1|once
CASSQTGYTEAFF
TGCGCCAGCAGCCAAACGGGGTACACTGAAGCTTTCTTT
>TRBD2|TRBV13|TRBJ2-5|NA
CASSFELAGGPQYF
TGTGCCAGCAGCTTCGAGCTAGCGGGAGGCCCCCAGTACTTC
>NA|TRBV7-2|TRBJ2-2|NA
CASSLEGAGTGELFF
TGTGCCAGCAGCTTAGAAGGGGCAGGCACCGGGGAGCTGTTTTTT
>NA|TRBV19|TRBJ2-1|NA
CASSMGSVAYNEQFF
TGTGCCAGTAGTATGGGTAGCGTCGCCTACAATGAGCAGTTCTTC
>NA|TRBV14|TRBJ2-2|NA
CASSQDLGGGGRTGELFF
TGTGCCAGCAGCCAAGATCTTGGCGGAGGCGGACGCACCGGGGAGCTGTTTTTT
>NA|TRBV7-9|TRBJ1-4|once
CASLQDTGNEKLFF
TGTGCCAGCCTCCAGGACACAGGAAATGAAAAACTGTTTTTT
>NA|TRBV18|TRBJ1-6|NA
CASSASGVRNSPLHF
TGTGCCAGCTCAGCTTCCGGGGTTCGGAATTCACCCCTCCACTTT
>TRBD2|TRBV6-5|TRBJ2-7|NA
CASRSTSGSYEQYF
TGTGCCAGCAGATCAACTAGCGGATCCTACGAGCAGTACTTC
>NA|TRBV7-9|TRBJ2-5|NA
CASSLAQGKMTQYF
TGTGCCAGCAGCTTAGCTCAAGGCAAGATGACCCAGTACTTC